This T cell receptor beta chain appears in the sequencing data of a study of radiation and T cells in renal cell carcinoma. Study details: Nephrectomy followed 15 Gy stereotactic body radiation by 4 weeks.

Points from the study as a whole: In blood, top tumor clones expanded by 2 weeks, shrinking by 4.

The CDR3 length is 16 residues. The V and J ends lost 5 bases and 4 bases respectively, with 19 bases between them. Germline assignment: CDR1 LNHDA and CDR2 SQIVND (reference sequence). Time point defined: blood 2 weeks post-SBRT. The sample's treatment: 15 Gy SBRT to primary tumor, nephrectomy 4 weeks later. After SBRT, blood was collected at 2 and 4 weeks, plus baseline. The tumor was a clear cell renal cell carcinoma. Profiled with immunoSEQ multiplex PCR; TCRdb holds only in-frame clones, not every one. This sample has 120,000 or so clones; around 85% occur once, and the top ten carry roughly 5%. Note on this clone: No antigen is known for it.

The receptor was derived from a man between 45 and 60 years old with renal cell carcinoma. The specimen was blood, collected from a patient whose treatment included radiotherapy and nephrectomy. This sequence joins TRBV19 and TRBJ2-3, with D possibly TRBD2 on 6 matching bases. The CDR3 nucleotides read TGTGCCAGTAGTTTTCCAACCGGTACGGGGGCAGATACGCAGTATTTT. As protein: CASSFPTGTGADTQYF.